One T cell receptor (beta chain) is described in this entry. Its specificity is not known. This sample is part of a study of regulatory T cells in long-lasting Graves disease. Points from the study as a whole: Limited sample numbers may have lowered accuracy. The researchers studied only peripheral blood, not thyroid tissue.

Assembly of TCR beta libraries relied on iRepertoire HTBI primers together with Arm-PCR of CDR3 regions. TCRdb re-derived calls from the multiplex PCR reads in MiXCR, one entry per CDR3 protein. The sample carries about 310,000 distinct CDR3 sequences, 22% recorded once. Time point: persistent/refractory GD, antithyroid drugs over 5 years with positive TRAb. PBMCs provided the RNA from which the TCR library was made. CDR3 length: 13 residues. CDR1 is MNHEY and CDR2 is SMNVEV in the germline V gene (reference sequence). After removal of 7 bases from V and 3 bases from J, the junction contained 6 bases not matched to a gene.

The sequencing used peripheral blood mononuclear cells (PBMCs), collected when the disease was refractory, from a patient treated with antithyroid drugs. The TCR comes from a female donor with Graves disease. V and J are TRBV27 and TRBJ2-7; 7 bases fit TRBD2. This chain's CDR3 is CASIWREIYEQYF. CDR3 DNA: TGTGCCAGCATTTGGCGGGAGATCTACGAGCAGTACTTC.